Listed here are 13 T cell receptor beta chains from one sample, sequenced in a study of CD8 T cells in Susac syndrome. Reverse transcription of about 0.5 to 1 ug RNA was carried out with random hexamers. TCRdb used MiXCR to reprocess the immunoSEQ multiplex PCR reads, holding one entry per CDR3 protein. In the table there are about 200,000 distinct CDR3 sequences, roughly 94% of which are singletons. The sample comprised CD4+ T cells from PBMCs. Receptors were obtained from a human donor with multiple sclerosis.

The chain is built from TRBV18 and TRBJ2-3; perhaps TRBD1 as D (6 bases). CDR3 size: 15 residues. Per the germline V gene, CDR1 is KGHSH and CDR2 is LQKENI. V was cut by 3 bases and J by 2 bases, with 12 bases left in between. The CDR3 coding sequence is TGTGCCAGCTCACCCGTAGGACAGTTCACAGATACGCAGTATTTT. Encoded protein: CASSPVGQFTDTQYF.

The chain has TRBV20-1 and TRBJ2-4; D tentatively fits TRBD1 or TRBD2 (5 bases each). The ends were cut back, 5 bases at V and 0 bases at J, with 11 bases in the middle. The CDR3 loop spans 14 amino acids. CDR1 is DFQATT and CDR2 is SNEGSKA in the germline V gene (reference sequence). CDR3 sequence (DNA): TGCAGTGCTCGGGGCCCCCGAGCCAAAAACATTCAGTACTTC. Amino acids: CSARGPRAKNIQYF.

CDR3 in amino acids: CASSLARYAGELFF. For the CDR3, the DNA is TGTGCCAGCAGTTTGGCACGGTATGCCGGGGAGCTGTTTTTT. V and J are TRBV12-3 or TRBV12-4 and TRBJ2-2, with D unresolved. The CDR3 is made up of 14 amino acids. The germline V and J ends were trimmed by 3 bases and 6 bases, with 11 bases remaining between them.

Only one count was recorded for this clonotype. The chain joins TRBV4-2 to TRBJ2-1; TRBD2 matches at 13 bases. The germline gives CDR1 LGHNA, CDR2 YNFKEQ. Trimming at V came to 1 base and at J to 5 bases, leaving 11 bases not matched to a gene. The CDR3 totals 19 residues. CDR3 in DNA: TGTGCCAGCAGCCAAGGACGTACTAGCGGGGGGGCTAAGGACAATGAGCAGTTCTTC. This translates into CASSQGRTSGGAKDNEQFF.

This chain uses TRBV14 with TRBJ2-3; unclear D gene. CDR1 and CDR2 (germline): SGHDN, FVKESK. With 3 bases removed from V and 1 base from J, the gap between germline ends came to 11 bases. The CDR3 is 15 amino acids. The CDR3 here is CASSHFATGTDTQYF. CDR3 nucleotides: TGTGCCAGCAGCCACTTCGCCACGGGCACAGATACGCAGTATTTT.

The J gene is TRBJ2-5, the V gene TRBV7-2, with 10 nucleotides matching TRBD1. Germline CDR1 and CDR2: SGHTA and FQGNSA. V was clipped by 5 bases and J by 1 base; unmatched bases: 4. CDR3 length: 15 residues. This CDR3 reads CASSTGQGRQETQYF. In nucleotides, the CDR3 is TGTGCCAGCAGCACGGGACAGGGGCGCCAAGAGACCCAGTACTTC.

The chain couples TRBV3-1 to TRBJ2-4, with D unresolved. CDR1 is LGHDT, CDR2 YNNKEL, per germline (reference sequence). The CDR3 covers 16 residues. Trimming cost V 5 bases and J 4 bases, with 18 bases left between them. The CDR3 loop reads CASSYFPAGPKNIQYF. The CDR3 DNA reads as TGTGCCAGCAGCTACTTCCCGGCCGGGCCTAAAAACATTCAGTACTTC.

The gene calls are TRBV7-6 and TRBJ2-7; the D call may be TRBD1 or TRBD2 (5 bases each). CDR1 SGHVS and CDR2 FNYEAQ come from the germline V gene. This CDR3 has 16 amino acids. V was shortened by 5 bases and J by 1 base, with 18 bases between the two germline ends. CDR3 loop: CASSPRRGDDSYEQYV. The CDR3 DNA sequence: TGTGCCAGCAGCCCACGTCGAGGGGATGATTCCTACGAGCAGTACGTC.

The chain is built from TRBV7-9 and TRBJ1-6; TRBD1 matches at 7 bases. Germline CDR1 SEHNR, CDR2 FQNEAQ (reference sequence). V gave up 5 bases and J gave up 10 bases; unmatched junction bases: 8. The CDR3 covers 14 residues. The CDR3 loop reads CASSDDRDRSPLHF. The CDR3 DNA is TGTGCCAGCAGCGACGACAGGGATCGGTCACCCCTCCACTTT.

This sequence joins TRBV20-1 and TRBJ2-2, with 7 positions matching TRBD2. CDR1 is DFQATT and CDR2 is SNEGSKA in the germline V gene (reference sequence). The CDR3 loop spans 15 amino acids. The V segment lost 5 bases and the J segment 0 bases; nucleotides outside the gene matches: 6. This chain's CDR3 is CSAGGGRANTGELFF. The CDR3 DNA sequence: TGCAGTGCTGGGGGAGGGAGAGCGAACACCGGGGAGCTGTTTTTT.

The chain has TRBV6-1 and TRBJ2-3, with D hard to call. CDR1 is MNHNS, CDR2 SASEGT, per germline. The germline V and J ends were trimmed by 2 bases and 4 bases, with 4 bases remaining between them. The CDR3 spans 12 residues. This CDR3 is CASSEPPDTQYF. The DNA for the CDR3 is TGTGCCAGCAGTGAACCCCCAGATACGCAGTATTTT.

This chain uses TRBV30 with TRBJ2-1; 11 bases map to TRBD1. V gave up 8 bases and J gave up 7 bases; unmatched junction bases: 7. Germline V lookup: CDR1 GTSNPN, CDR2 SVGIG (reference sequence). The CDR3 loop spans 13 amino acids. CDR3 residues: CARGTGGTNEQFF. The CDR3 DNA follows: TGTGCCCGTGGGACAGGGGGTACGAATGAGCAGTTCTTC.

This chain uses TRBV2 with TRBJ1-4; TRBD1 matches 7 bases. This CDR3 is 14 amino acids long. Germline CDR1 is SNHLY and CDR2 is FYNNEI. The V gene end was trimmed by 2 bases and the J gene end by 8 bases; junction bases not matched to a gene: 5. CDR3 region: CASSEQAGGEKLFF. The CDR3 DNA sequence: TGTGCCAGCAGTGAACAAGCAGGGGGAGAAAAACTGTTTTTT.